These 2 T cell receptor beta chains were all obtained from the same sample, sequenced in a study of T cells after yellow fever vaccination. TCRdb recomputed calls from the 5' RACE reads with MiXCR, one row per CDR3 protein. This table has a few hundred thousand distinct CDR3 sequences, roughly 4.3% appearing once. The input for sequencing was PBMCs, taken 5 days after the yellow fever booster vaccination. The origin of the receptors is a man younger than 30 who received the YFV17D yellow fever vaccine.

This clonotype was seen more than once but under ten times. This chain uses TRBV7-9 with TRBJ1-4, with 9 bases matching TRBD1. CDR3 size: 19 residues. The junction had 13 bases not matched to a gene; V was cut back by 5 bases and J by 0 bases. The germline V gene has CDR1 SEHNR and CDR2 FQNEAQ (reference sequence). The CDR3 DNA follows: TGTGCCAGCAGCCCCGGGACAGGGTCGATCTTTGCAACTAATGAAAAACTGTTTTTT. Protein: CASSPGTGSIFATNEKLFF.

The V call is TRBV5-1, the J call TRBJ2-3, with D uncertain. The ends were cut back, 1 base at V and 2 bases at J, with 17 bases in the middle. The CDR3 runs to 17 residues. Germline loops: CDR1 SGHRS, CDR2 YFSETQ. The CDR3, as DNA: TGCGCCAGCAGCTTGTCGTTACACGCCAGGTCCACAGATACGCAGTATTTT. As protein: CASSLSLHARSTDTQYF. Complete variable domain (other parts from reference TRBV5-1 and TRBJ2-3): KAGVTQTPRYLIKTRGQQVTLSCSPISGHRSVSWYQQTPGQGLQFLFEYFSETQRNKGNFPGRFSGRQFSNSRSEMNVSTLELGDSALYLCASSLSLHARSTDTQYFGPGTRLTVL.